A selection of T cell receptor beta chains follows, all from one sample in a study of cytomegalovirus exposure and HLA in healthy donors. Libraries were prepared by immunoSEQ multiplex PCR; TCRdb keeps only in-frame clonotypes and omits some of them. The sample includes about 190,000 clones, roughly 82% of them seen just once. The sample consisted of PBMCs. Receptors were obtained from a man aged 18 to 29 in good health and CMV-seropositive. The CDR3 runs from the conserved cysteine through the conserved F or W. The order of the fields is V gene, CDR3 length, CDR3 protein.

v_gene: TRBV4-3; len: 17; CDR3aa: CASSQDSGLAANNEQFF
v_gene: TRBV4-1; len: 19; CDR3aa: CASSQTPSRLAGTYNEQFF
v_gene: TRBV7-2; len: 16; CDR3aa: CASSLVGQGASYEQYF
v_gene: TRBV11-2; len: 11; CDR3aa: CASTLGQIEYF
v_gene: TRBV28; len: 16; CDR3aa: CASSSPRGSSNQPQHF
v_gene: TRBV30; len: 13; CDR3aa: CAWGLSAGKTQYF
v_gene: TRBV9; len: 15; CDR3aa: CASSPQNWYQETQYF
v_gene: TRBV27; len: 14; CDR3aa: CASSPIQSSGTQYF
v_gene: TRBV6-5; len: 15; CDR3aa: CASSRPGQGPYEQYF
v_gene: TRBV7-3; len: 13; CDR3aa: CASSLSGYTEAFF
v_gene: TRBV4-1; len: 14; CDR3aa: CASSSDIPRGGLFF
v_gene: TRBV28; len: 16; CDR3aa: CASSSPGQGRREKLFF
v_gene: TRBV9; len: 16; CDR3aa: CASSVGAGGASNEQFF
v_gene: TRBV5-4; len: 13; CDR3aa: CASSFSRAHEQYF
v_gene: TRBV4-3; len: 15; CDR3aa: CASSQDLAGGYEQYF
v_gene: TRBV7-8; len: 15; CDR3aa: CASSSSGRSSYEQYF
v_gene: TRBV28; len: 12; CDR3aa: CASTGLSYEQYF
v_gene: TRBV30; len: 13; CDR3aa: CAWSASGLGELFF
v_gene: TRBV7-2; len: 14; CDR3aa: CASSQAGKRYEQYF
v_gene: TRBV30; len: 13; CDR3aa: CAWSRLLQETQYF
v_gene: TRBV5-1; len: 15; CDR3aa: CASSLRGLGTDTQYF
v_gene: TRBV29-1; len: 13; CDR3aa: CSVVGTGTDTQYF
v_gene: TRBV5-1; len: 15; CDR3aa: CASSRPTGGVNEQFF
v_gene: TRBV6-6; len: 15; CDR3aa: CASAGTSGFSYEQYF
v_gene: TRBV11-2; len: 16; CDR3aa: CASSFFPVAGPYEQYF
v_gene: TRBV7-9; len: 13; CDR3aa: CASSDLTDYEQYF
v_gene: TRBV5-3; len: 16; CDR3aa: CARSSPASGRGGTQYF
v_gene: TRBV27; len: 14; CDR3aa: CASSAGTGKYEQYF
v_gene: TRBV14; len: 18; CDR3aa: CASSQDNPGQFSNQPQHF
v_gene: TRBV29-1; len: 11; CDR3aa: CSGRVYNEQFF
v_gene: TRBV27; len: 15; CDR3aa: CASSSGGRFPYGYTF
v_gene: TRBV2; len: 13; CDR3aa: CASIGQGAGGYTF
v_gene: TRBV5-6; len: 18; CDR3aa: CASSLVHLAGTPAYEQYF
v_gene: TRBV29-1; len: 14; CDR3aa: CSVEPGGRQETQYF
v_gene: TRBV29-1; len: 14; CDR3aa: CSGSSGRASKTQYF
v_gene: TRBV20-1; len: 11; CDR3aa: CSGQAGETQYF
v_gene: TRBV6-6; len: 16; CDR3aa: CASSYSGTGGTDTQYF
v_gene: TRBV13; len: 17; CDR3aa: CASSLGNSGGENTEAFF
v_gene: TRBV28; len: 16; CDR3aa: CASSLGLAGGVDTQYF
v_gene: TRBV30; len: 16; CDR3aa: CAWSTTSVAGVNEQFF
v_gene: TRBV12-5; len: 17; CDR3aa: CASGLVVSGTPNNEQFF